A selection of T cell receptor beta chains follows, all from one sample in a study of T cells in localized non-small cell lung cancer. Generated by immunoSEQ multiplex PCR, the TCRdb table keeps only in-frame clones and is missing some. The table lists 15,000 to 25,000 clones, roughly 84% of them singletons, with roughly 4.9% in the top ten. Sequencing used peripheral blood, obtained before any cancer treatment. Receptors originate from a man aged 35 to 69 with stage I lung adenocarcinoma. Each CDR3 is given with its conserved first and last residue. The D gene is left open where the match is weak. The size of a clone is reported for some rows only, either as once, few or many, or as a class for expanded clones.

TRBD1,TRBV28,few,TRBJ1-2,CASSSGTGGGIYGYTF,TGTGCCAGCAGCTCCGGGACAGGGGGAGGGATCTATGGCTACACCTTC
NA,TRBV28,NA,TRBJ1-2,CASSQRPGRYYGYTF,TGTGCCAGCAGCCAACGGCCAGGAAGGTACTATGGCTACACCTTC
NA,TRBV19,NA,TRBJ2-2,CASTLDRDYGELFF,TGTGCCAGTACCTTGGACAGGGACTACGGGGAGCTGTTTTTT
NA,TRBV5-6,once,TRBJ1-2,CASSLGRGLTNYGYTF,TGTGCCAGCAGCTTGGGTCGGGGGCTTACTAACTATGGCTACACCTTC
NA,TRBV6-5,NA,TRBJ2-7,CASRGDSPYPYEQYF,TGTGCCAGCAGAGGAGACAGCCCCTACCCCTACGAGCAGTACTTC
NA,TRBV18,few,TRBJ2-7,CASSLPTGEGYEQYF,TGTGCCAGCTCACTTCCGACAGGGGAGGGTTACGAGCAGTACTTC
NA,TRBV4-2,once,TRBJ1-5,CASSQEMAYSNQPQHF,TGTGCCAGCAGCCAAGAGATGGCCTATAGCAATCAGCCCCAGCATTTT
NA,TRBV2,NA,TRBJ1-2,CASSDPGIHGYTF,TGTGCCAGCAGTGATCCGGGAATACATGGCTACACCTTC
NA,TRBV5-1,NA,TRBJ2-3,CASSFGQGPSTDTQYF,TGCGCCAGCAGCTTCGGTCAGGGACCCAGCACAGATACGCAGTATTTT
NA,TRBV7-9,NA,TRBJ1-2,CASSLVRQAVNYGYTF,TGTGCCAGCAGCTTAGTTCGACAGGCGGTTAACTATGGCTACACCTTC
NA,TRBV10-3,NA,TRBJ1-2,CAISDRAPANYGYTF,TGTGCCATCAGTGACCGGGCCCCAGCTAACTATGGCTACACCTTC
TRBD1,TRBV11-1,NA,TRBJ2-2,CASSSRDRLNTGELFF,TGTGCCAGCAGCTCCCGGGACAGATTGAACACCGGGGAGCTGTTTTTT
TRBD1,TRBV7-9,NA,TRBJ2-7,CASSSRTGQYEQYF,TGTGCCAGCAGCTCTCGGACAGGGCAATACGAGCAGTACTTC
NA,TRBV7-9,NA,TRBJ1-4,CASSPDRPTNEKLFF,TGTGCCAGCAGCCCCGACAGACCGACTAATGAAAAACTGTTTTTT
NA,TRBV15,few,TRBJ2-7,CATSRGGWQFGPYEQYF,TGTGCCACCAGCAGAGGCGGTTGGCAGTTCGGCCCTTACGAGCAGTACTTC
NA,TRBV5-4,NA,TRBJ2-3,CASSLSTDTQYF,TGTGCCAGCAGCTTAAGCACAGATACGCAGTATTTT
TRBD1,TRBV19,NA,TRBJ2-2,CASSVDRGGTGELFF,TGTGCCAGTAGTGTCGACAGGGGTGGGACCGGGGAGCTGTTTTTT
NA,TRBV27,few,TRBJ2-1,CASSSIDPSYNEQFF,TGTGCCAGCAGTTCGATCGACCCCTCCTACAATGAGCAGTTCTTC
TRBD2,TRBV28,NA,TRBJ2-2,CASSLWGLAGGPGELFF,TGTGCCAGCAGTTTATGGGGACTAGCGGGAGGCCCCGGGGAGCTGTTTTTT
NA,TRBV5-4,NA,TRBJ2-1,CASSLAQGGNEQFF,TGTGCCAGCAGCTTGGCCCAGGGTGGGAATGAGCAGTTCTTC
NA,TRBV11-2,NA,TRBJ1-3,CASSLGLRDTIYF,TGTGCCAGCAGCTTGGGCCTCCGAGACACCATATATTTT
NA,TRBV29-1,NA,TRBJ2-1,CSVPGLSVWNEQFF,TGCAGCGTCCCGGGACTCTCAGTTTGGAATGAGCAGTTCTTC
TRBD2,TRBV10-2,NA,TRBJ2-3,CASRTLAATDTQYF,TGCGCCAGCAGAACCCTAGCGGCCACAGATACGCAGTATTTT
NA,TRBV10-1,few,TRBJ2-1,CASSEGGSSYNEQFF,TGCGCCAGCAGTGAAGGGGGGAGCTCCTACAATGAGCAGTTCTTC
NA,TRBV7-9,NA,TRBJ2-2,CASSLALAPGELFF,TGTGCCAGCAGCTTAGCCCTAGCGCCCGGGGAGCTGTTTTTT
NA,TRBV5-5,NA,TRBJ1-1,CASSLVASGYTEAFF,TGTGCCAGCAGCTTGGTGGCAAGCGGATACACTGAAGCTTTCTTT
NA,TRBV19,NA,TRBJ1-5,CASKGHLNQPQHF,TGTGCCAGTAAGGGACACCTCAATCAGCCCCAGCATTTT
NA,TRBV7-9,NA,TRBJ2-3,CASSISSDTQYF,TGTGCCAGCAGTATTAGCTCAGATACGCAGTATTTT
NA,TRBV6-5,few,TRBJ1-1,CASSYRGAVTEAFF,TGTGCCAGCAGTTACCGGGGGGCGGTCACTGAAGCTTTCTTT
TRBD2,TRBV4-1,NA,TRBJ2-5,CASSLSGGAKSIQETQYF,TGCGCCAGCAGCCTTAGCGGGGGGGCGAAATCCATCCAAGAGACCCAGTACTTC
NA,TRBV28,NA,TRBJ1-2,CASSFVGGERMGYTF,TGTGCCAGCAGTTTTGTCGGGGGCGAACGAATGGGCTACACCTTC
NA,TRBV28,NA,TRBJ1-1,CASLLVGTEAFF,TGTGCCAGCTTACTAGTTGGCACTGAAGCTTTCTTT
TRBD1,TRBV7-2,NA,TRBJ1-6,CASSLNDRVNSPLHF,TGTGCCAGCAGCTTAAATGACAGGGTAAATTCACCCCTCCACTTT
NA,TRBV20-1,NA,TRBJ2-1,CSARDYNEQFF,TGCAGTGCTAGGGACTACAATGAGCAGTTCTTC
NA,TRBV5-6,NA,TRBJ2-7,CASSPGRGQAKNHEQYF,TGTGCCAGCAGCCCGGGGAGGGGACAGGCCAAAAATCACGAGCAGTACTTC
NA,TRBV7-6,NA,TRBJ2-6,CASSLPGPTVTGANVLTF,TGTGCCAGCAGCTTACCCGGGCCAACAGTAACCGGGGCCAACGTCCTGACTTTC
NA,TRBV7-3,once,TRBJ2-5,CASSLQAGGQETQYF,TGTGCCAGCAGCTTACAGGCTGGAGGACAAGAGACCCAGTACTTC
TRBD2,TRBV6-5,NA,TRBJ2-1,CASTTGTREYNEQFF,TGTGCCAGCACCACCGGGACTAGGGAATACAATGAGCAGTTCTTC
NA,TRBV12-2,NA,TRBJ1-5,CASRPNPQPFSNQPQHF,TGTGCAAGTCGCCCCAACCCCCAGCCCTTTAGCAATCAGCCCCAGCATTTT
NA,TRBV7-9,NA,TRBJ2-6,CASSFSSGANVLTF,TGTGCCAGCAGTTTCAGCTCTGGGGCCAACGTCCTGACTTTC
TRBD1,TRBV9,NA,TRBJ2-7,CASSPRGQGSTYEQYF,TGTGCCAGCAGCCCCAGGGGACAGGGTTCAACCTACGAGCAGTACTTC
NA,TRBV28,NA,TRBJ1-2,CASSLTLLRGYGYTF,TGTGCCAGCAGTTTAACTTTGTTGCGGGGCTATGGCTACACCTTC
NA,TRBV25-1,NA,TRBJ1-1,CASTISGPREEAFF,TGTGCCAGCACCATTTCCGGACCGAGGGAGGAAGCTTTCTTT
TRBD2,TRBV4-2,once,TRBJ2-7,CASSQVAGGGEQYF,TGTGCCAGCAGCCAAGTAGCGGGAGGAGGCGAGCAGTACTTC
NA,TRBV6-9,NA,TRBJ2-7,CASRLTVGAYEQYF,TGTGCCAGCAGGTTGACAGTCGGGGCCTACGAGCAGTACTTC
NA,TRBV15,NA,TRBJ1-4,CATTLDRLNEKLFF,TGTGCCACCACCTTAGACAGACTGAATGAAAAACTGTTTTTT
NA,TRBV13,NA,TRBJ2-6,CASSLGDSSGANVLTF,TGTGCCAGCAGCTTAGGCGACAGCTCTGGGGCCAACGTCCTGACTTTC
NA,TRBV9,NA,TRBJ1-5,CASSVDGSNQPQHF,TGTGCCAGCAGCGTAGACGGAAGCAATCAGCCCCAGCATTTT
NA,TRBV7-8,NA,TRBJ1-6,CASSLDGSYYNSPLHF,TGTGCCAGCAGCTTAGACGGGAGCTACTATAATTCACCCCTCCACTTT
NA,TRBV7-8,NA,TRBJ2-3,CASSQGLSDTQYF,TGTGCCAGCAGCCAGGGACTCTCGGATACGCAGTATTTT
NA,TRBV18,NA,TRBJ1-4,CASSSRQVGREKLFF,TGTGCCAGCTCATCCCGACAGGTGGGCCGGGAAAAACTGTTTTTT